This T cell receptor beta chain emerged from a study of shared clonotypes between healthy human individuals. Overall study findings and caveats: Estimated clonotype richness was generally higher in naive than memory subsets.

The CDR3 is made up of 16 amino acids. Trimming took off 4 bases at V and 0 bases at J, with 13 bases between the two ends. Germline V lookup: CDR1 MNHEY, CDR2 SMNVEV (reference sequence). Using approximately 190 ng DNA, tens of thousands of T cell genomes, the sorted-subset replicate PCRs were run. Data came from immunoSEQ multiplex PCR; TCRdb stores just in-frame clones and leaves some out. Among about 1.1 million clones listed, around three quarters were seen once. This clone was seen ten or more times. Its matching antigen is unknown. J is TRBJ2-4 and V is TRBV27; no firm D call. This clonotype originated in a man younger than 35 in good health. Some clones in this sample may be carry-over from other donors' samples. Source material: memory CD4+ T cells from PBMCs. The subset was: CD45RA-negative fraction. The chain's CDR3 is CASSSATALAKNIQYF. As DNA, the CDR3 is TGTGCCAGCAGTTCTGCGACTGCTTTAGCCAAAAACATTCAGTACTTC.